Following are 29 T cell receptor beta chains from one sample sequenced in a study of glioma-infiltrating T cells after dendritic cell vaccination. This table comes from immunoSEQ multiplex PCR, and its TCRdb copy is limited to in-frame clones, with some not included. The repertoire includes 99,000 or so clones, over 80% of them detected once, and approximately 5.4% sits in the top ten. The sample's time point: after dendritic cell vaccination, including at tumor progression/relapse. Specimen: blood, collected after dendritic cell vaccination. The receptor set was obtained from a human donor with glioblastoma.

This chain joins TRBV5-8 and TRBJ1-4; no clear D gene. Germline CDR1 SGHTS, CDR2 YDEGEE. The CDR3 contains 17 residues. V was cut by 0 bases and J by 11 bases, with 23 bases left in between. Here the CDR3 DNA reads TGTGCCAGCAGCTTGGTAGCGTCCAAAGGTGGAGGGATGAAACTGTTTTTT. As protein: CASSLVASKGGGMKLFF.

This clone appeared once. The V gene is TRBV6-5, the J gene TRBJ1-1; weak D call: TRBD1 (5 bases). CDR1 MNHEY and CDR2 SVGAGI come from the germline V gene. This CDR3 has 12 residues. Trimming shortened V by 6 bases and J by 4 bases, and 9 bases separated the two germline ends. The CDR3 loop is CASSRQSTEAFF. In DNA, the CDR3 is TGTGCCAGCAGCCGACAGTCCACTGAAGCTTTCTTT.

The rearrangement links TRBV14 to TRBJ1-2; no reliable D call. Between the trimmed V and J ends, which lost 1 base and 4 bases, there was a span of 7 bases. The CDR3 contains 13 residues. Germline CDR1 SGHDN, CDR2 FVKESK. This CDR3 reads CASSQGPGYGYTF. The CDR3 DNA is TGTGCCAGCAGCCAAGGTCCAGGCTATGGCTACACCTTC.

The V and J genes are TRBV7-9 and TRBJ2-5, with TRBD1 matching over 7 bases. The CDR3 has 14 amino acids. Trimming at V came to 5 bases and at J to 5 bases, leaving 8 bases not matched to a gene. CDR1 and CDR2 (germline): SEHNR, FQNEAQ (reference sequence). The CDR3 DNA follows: TGTGCCAGCAGCCAACAGGGGTTTTTGGAGACCCAGTACTTC. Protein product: CASSQQGFLETQYF.

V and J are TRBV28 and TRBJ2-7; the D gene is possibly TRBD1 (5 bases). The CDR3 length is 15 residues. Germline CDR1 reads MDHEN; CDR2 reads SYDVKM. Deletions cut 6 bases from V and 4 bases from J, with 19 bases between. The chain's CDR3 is CASRFGASRFYEQYF. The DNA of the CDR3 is TGTGCCAGCAGATTTGGGGCCAGCCGATTTTACGAGCAGTACTTC.

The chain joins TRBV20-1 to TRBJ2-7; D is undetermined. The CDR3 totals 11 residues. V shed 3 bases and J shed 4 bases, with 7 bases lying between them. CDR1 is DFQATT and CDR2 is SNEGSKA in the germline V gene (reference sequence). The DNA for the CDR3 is TGCAGTGCTAGCCCCCCTTACGAGCAGTACTTC. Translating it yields CSASPPYEQYF.

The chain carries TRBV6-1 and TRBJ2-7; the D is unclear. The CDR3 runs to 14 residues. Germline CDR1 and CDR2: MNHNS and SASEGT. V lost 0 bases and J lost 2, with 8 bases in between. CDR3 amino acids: CASSEAGRTYEQYF. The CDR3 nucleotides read TGTGCCAGCAGTGAAGCGGGCAGGACCTACGAGCAGTACTTC.

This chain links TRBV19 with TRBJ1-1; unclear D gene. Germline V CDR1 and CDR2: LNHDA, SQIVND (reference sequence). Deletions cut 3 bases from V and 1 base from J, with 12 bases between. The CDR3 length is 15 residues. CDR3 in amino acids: CASSIGLGWNTEAFF. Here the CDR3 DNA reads TGTGCCAGTAGTATTGGGCTGGGCTGGAACACTGAAGCTTTCTTT. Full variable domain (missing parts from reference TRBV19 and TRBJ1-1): DGGITQSPKYLFRKEGQNVTLSCEQNLNHDAMYWYRQDPGQGLRLIYYSQIVNDFQKGDIAEGYSVSREKKESFPLTVTSAQKNPTAFYLCASSIGLGWNTEAFFGQGTRLTVV.

The CDR3 bases are TGTGCCAGCACCTCTCCGGGTCGGGGAGGTTTAGGTTACGAGCAGTACTTC. It codes for CASTSPGRGGLGYEQYF. The chain couples TRBV28 to TRBJ2-7, with D maybe TRBD2 (6 bases). V was cut by 7 bases and J by 4 bases, with 26 bases left in between. Germline CDR1 reads MDHEN; CDR2 reads SYDVKM. This CDR3 has 17 amino acids.

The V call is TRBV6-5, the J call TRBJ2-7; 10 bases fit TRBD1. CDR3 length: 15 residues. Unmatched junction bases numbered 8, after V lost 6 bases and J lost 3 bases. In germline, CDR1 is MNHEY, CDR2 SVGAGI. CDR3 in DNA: TGTGCCAGCAGCCAGACGGGACAGGGGCTCTACGAGCAGTACTTC. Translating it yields CASSQTGQGLYEQYF.

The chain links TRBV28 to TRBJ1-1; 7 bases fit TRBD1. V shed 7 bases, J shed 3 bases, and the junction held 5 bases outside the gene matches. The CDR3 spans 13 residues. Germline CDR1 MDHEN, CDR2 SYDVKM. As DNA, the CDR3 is TGTGCCAGCAAACAGGGGTGGGACACTGAAGCTTTCTTT. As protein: CASKQGWDTEAFF.

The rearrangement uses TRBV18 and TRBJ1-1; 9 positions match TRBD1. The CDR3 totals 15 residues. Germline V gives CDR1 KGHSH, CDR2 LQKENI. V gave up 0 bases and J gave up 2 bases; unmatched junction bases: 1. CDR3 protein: CASSPPGQGNTEAFF. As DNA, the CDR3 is TGTGCCAGCTCACCACCGGGACAGGGAAACACTGAAGCTTTCTTT.

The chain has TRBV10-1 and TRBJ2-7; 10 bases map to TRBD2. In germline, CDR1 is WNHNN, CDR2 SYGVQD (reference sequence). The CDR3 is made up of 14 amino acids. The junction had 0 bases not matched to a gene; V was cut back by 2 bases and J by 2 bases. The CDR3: CASSESGRAYEQYF. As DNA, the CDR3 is TGCGCCAGCAGTGAGAGCGGGAGGGCCTACGAGCAGTACTTC.

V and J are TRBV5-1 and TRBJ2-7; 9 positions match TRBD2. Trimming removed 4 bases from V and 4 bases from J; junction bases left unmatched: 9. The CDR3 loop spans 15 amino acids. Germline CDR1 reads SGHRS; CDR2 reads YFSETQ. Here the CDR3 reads CASSHLSGRLYEQYF. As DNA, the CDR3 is TGCGCCAGCAGCCACCTTAGCGGGAGATTATACGAGCAGTACTTC.

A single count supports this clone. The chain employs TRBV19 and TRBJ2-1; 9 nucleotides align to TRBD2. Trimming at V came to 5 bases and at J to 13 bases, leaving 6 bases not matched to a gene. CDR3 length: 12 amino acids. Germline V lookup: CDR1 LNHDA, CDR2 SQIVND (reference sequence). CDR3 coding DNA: TGTGCCAGTAGTTTCCCTAGCGGGACACAGTTCTTC. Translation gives CASSFPSGTQFF.

The CDR3 bases are TGTGCCAGTAGGGCACAGGGGGCGTTTGGAGAAAAACTGTTTTTT. It encodes CASRAQGAFGEKLFF. The chain links TRBV19 to TRBJ1-4; TRBD1 matches at 9 bases. Unmatched junction bases numbered 10, after V lost 6 bases and J lost 8 bases. The CDR3 is 15 amino acids. CDR1 and CDR2 (germline): LNHDA, SQIVND (reference sequence).

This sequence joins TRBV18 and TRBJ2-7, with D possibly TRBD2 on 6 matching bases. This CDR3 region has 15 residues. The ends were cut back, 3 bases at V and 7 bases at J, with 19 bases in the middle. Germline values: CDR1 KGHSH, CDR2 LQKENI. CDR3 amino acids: CASSPGGIGIVEQYF. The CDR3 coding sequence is TGTGCCAGCTCACCTGGGGGGATAGGTATCGTAGAGCAGTACTTC.

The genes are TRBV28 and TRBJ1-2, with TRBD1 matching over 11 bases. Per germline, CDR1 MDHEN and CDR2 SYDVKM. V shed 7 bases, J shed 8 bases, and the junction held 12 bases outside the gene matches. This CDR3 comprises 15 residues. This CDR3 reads CASTLGTGGIGGYTF. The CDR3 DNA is TGTGCCAGCACCTTAGGGACAGGGGGAATAGGCGGCTACACCTTC.

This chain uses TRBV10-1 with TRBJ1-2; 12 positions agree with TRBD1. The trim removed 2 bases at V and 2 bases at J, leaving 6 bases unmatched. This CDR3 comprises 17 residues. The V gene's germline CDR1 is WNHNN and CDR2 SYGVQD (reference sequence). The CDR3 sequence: CASSEKGQGAANYGYTF. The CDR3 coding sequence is TGCGCCAGCAGTGAGAAGGGACAGGGGGCCGCGAACTATGGCTACACCTTC.

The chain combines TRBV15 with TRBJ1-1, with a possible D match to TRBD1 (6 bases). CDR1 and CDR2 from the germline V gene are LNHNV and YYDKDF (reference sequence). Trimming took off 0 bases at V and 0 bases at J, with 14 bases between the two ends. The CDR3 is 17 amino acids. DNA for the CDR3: TGTGCCACCAGCAGAGATCGTACAGGGCCTATGAACACTGAAGCTTTCTTT. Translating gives CATSRDRTGPMNTEAFF.

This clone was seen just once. The CDR3 DNA reads TGCGCCAGCAGCTTGGCCCCCGCAGGAAACTACGAGCAGTACTTC. It translates to CASSLAPAGNYEQYF. The V gene is TRBV5-1, the J gene TRBJ2-7; the D is unclear. V lost 0 bases to trimming and J lost 3 bases, with 13 bases between them. CDR3 size: 15 residues. The germline CDR1 and CDR2 sequences are SGHRS and YFSETQ.

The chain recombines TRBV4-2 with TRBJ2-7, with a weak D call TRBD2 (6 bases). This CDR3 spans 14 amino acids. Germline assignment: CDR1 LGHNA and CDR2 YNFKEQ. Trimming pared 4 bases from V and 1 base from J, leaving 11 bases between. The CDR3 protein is CASSRGDGSYEQYF. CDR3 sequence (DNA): TGTGCCAGCAGCCGCGGGGACGGGTCCTACGAGCAGTACTTC.

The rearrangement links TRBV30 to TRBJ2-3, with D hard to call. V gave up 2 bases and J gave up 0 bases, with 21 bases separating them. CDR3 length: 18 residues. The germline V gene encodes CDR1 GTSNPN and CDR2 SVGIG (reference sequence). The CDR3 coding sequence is TGTGCCTGGAGTCCCTATGCCGGAGTTCCTCCTAGCACAGATACGCAGTATTTT. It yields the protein CAWSPYAGVPPSTDTQYF. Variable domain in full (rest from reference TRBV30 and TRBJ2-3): SQTIHQWPATLVQPVGSPLSLECTVEGTSNPNLYWYRQAAGRGLQLLFYSVGIGQISSEVPQNLSASRPQDRQFILSSKKLLLSDSGFYLCAWSPYAGVPPSTDTQYFGPGTRLTVL.

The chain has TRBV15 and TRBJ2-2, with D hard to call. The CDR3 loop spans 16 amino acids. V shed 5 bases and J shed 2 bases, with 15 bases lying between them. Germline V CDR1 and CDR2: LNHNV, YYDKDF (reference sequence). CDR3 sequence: CATSAVWRPNTGELFF. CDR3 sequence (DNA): TGTGCCACCAGCGCGGTTTGGAGACCTAACACCGGGGAGCTGTTTTTT.

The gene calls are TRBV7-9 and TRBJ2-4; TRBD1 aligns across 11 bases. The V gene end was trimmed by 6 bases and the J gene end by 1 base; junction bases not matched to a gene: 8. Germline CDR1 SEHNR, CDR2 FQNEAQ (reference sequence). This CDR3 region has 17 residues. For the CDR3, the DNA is TGTGCCAGCAGTCAACCGGGACAGGGGGACGCCAAAAACATTCAGTACTTC. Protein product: CASSQPGQGDAKNIQYF.

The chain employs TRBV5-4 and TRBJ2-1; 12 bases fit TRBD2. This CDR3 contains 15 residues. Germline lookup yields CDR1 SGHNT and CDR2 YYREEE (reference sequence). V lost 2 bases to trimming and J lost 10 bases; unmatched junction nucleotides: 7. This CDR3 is CASSFGTSGWMEQFF. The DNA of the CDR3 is TGTGCCAGCAGCTTTGGGACTAGCGGGTGGATGGAGCAGTTCTTC.

CDR3 sequence (DNA): TGTGCCAGCAGTGTTTCTGGGGGCGCAGATACGCAGTATTTT. It is translated as CASSVSGGADTQYF. The chain employs TRBV2 and TRBJ2-3; TRBD1 is a possible D gene (6 bases). The CDR3 length is 14 residues. Germline assignment: CDR1 SNHLY and CDR2 FYNNEI. Trimming shortened V by 4 bases and J by 4 bases, and 12 bases separated the two germline ends.

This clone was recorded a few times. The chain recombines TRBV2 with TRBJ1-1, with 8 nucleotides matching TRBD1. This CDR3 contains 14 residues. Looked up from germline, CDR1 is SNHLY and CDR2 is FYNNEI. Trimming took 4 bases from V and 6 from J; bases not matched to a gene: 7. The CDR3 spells CASSAWTGLAEAFF. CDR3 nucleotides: TGTGCCAGCAGTGCCTGGACAGGGCTCGCTGAAGCTTTCTTT.

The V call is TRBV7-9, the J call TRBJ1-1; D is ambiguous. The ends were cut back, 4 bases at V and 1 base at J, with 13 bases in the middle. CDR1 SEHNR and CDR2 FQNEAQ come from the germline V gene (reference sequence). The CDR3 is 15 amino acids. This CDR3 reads CASSSRTLTNTEAFF. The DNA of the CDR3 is TGTGCCAGCAGCTCTCGGACTTTGACGAACACTGAAGCTTTCTTT. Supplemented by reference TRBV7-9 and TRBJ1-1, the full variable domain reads DTGVSQNPRHKITKRGQNVTFRCDPISEHNRLYWYRQTLGQGPEFLTYFQNEAQLEKSRLLSDRFSAERPKGSFSTLEIQRTEQGDSAMYLCASSSRTLTNTEAFFGQGTRLTVV.